This TCR beta chain was identified during a study of technical replicates of blood from several donors. CDR1 MNHNY and CDR2 SVGAGI come from the germline V gene (reference sequence). The V gene end was trimmed by 5 bases and the J gene end by 5 bases; junction bases not matched to a gene: 8. This CDR3 has 16 residues. Sequencing used immunoSEQ multiplex PCR; TCRdb keeps in-frame clones, though not all of them. The sample contains roughly 48,000 clones, 92% of which appear only once. The sample taken for sequencing was PBMCs. This sequence was found in a human donor in good health. Some clones in this sample may be carry-over from other donors' samples. This sequence joins TRBV6-6 and TRBJ1-4; 10 bases are a match to TRBD1. CDR3 sequence reads: CASSPQTTGGNEKLFF. DNA for the CDR3: TGTGCCAGCAGTCCCCAAACGACAGGGGGCAATGAAAAACTGTTTTTT.